These 27 T cell receptor beta chains originate from one sample sequenced in a study of Ad26.COV2.S vaccination and SARS-CoV-2 variants. Treatment specified: roughly 20 received Ad26.COV2.S at low or high dose, single or two shots; five or six received placebo; per-sample allocation not given. The investigators took samples on day 63 after the first vaccine or placebo injection. Sequencing was performed with immunoSEQ multiplex PCR; in TCRdb, only in-frame clones are kept and a portion is missing. The table shows 510,000 or so clones, with around 85% occurring only once. Sequencing was performed on peripheral blood, taken in a trial of Ad26.COV2.S vaccine versus placebo. Source of these receptors: a person aged 18-65 years who received the Ad26.COV2.S COVID-19 vaccine or a placebo.

In regard to this clone: Other DNA sequences in the sample encode the same CDR3. The chain is built from TRBV7-9 and TRBJ2-6; TRBD1 aligns across 8 bases. The CDR3 runs to 16 residues. The trim removed 3 bases at V and 2 bases at J, leaving 3 bases unmatched. The germline gives CDR1 SEHNR, CDR2 FQNEAQ (reference sequence). The CDR3 DNA sequence: TGTGCCAGCAGCTTGGCAGGGGGCGCTGGGGCCAACGTCCTGACTTTC. Translating it yields CASSLAGGAGANVLTF. The whole variable domain, filled in from reference TRBV7-9 and TRBJ2-6, reads DTGVSQNPRHKITKRGQNVTFRCDPISEHNRLYWYRQTLGQGPEFLTYFQNEAQLEKSRLLSDRFSAERPKGSFSTLEIQRTEQGDSAMYLCASSLAGGAGANVLTFGAGSRLTVL.

This chain connects TRBV28 to TRBJ2-1; unclear D gene. Germline V gene sequence: CDR1 MDHEN, CDR2 SYDVKM. The CDR3 is 11 residues long. Trimming pared 5 bases from V and 4 bases from J, leaving 3 bases between. The CDR3 sequence is CASSVYNEQFF. CDR3 coding DNA: TGTGCCAGCAGTGTTTACAATGAGCAGTTCTTC.

CDR3 loop: CASSLGQGQLANSPLHF. CDR3 nucleotide sequence: TGTGCCAGCAGCCTCGGACAGGGACAACTAGCGAATTCACCCCTCCACTTT. The J gene is TRBJ1-6, the V gene TRBV3-1 (or the pseudogene TRBV3-2), with TRBD1 matching 8 bases. The trim removed 4 bases at V and 7 bases at J, leaving 12 bases unmatched. The germline V gene has CDR1 LGHDT and CDR2 YNNKEL (reference sequence). There are 17 residues in the CDR3.

Only a few counts were recorded for this clone. V is TRBV5-5 and J is TRBJ2-1; D uncertain. V was cut by 0 bases and J by 3 bases, with 7 bases left in between. The CDR3 totals 14 residues. Germline V gene sequence: CDR1 SGHKS, CDR2 YYEKEE (reference sequence). In nucleotides, the CDR3 is TGTGCCAGCAGCTTGGATGGGTTCTACAATGAGCAGTTCTTC. Translation: CASSLDGFYNEQFF.

This chain links TRBV27 with TRBJ2-4, with TRBD1 identical over 7 bases. The CDR3 spans 15 residues. Trimming took 4 bases from V and 1 from J; bases not matched to a gene: 4. From germline, CDR1 is MNHEY and CDR2 SMNVEV (reference sequence). CDR3 residues: CASSWLGQAKNIQYF. The CDR3 nucleotides are TGTGCCAGCAGTTGGTTGGGACAGGCCAAAAACATTCAGTACTTC.

The genes are TRBV6-5 and TRBJ1-2; D unclear. Germline lookup yields CDR1 MNHEY and CDR2 SVGAGI. The CDR3 is 13 amino acids. The V end was cut by 6 bases, the J end by 7 bases, with 15 bases between. The CDR3 coding sequence is TGTGCCAGCAGCTTCGACCTAAGCCTTGGCTACACCTTC. Translated, it gives CASSFDLSLGYTF.

The chain joins TRBV7-9 to TRBJ1-2; unclear D gene. CDR3 length: 12 amino acids. CDR1 SEHNR and CDR2 FQNEAQ come from the germline V gene (reference sequence). V lost 2 bases and J 3 bases, leaving 4 bases between the germline ends. The CDR3 region is CASSLSDYGYTF. Written as DNA, the CDR3 is TGTGCCAGCAGCTTAAGCGACTATGGCTACACCTTC.

V and J are TRBV28 and TRBJ2-1, with D perhaps TRBD2 (5 bases). The CDR3 covers 15 residues. From germline, CDR1 is MDHEN and CDR2 SYDVKM. Trimming took 7 bases from V and 0 from J, leaving 13 bases between them. CDR3 coding DNA: TGTGCCAGCATGAGCGGCTCCTTCTCCTACAATGAGCAGTTCTTC. Translating gives CASMSGSFSYNEQFF.

The chain combines TRBV14 with TRBJ1-1; TRBD1 might be the D (6 bases). Trimming took 1 base from V and 7 from J, leaving 22 bases between them. Per germline, CDR1 SGHDN and CDR2 FVKESK. CDR3 size: 17 residues. CDR3 sequence (DNA): TGTGCCAGCAGCCAAGGGTTCGGGACAACTGAACATGGTGAAGCTTTCTTT. This codes for CASSQGFGTTEHGEAFF.

This chain joins TRBV5-8 and TRBJ2-5; 7 bases line up with TRBD1. Germline V gene lookup returns CDR1 SGHTS and CDR2 YDEGEE. CDR3 size: 16 residues. V gave up 0 bases and J gave up 5 bases; unmatched junction bases: 10. The CDR3 protein is CASSLGDSNLGETQYF. DNA for the CDR3: TGTGCCAGCAGCTTGGGGGACAGCAACTTAGGGGAGACCCAGTACTTC.

The CDR3 here is CASSSNSQGGGYTF. The CDR3 coding sequence is TGTGCCAGTAGTTCAAACTCACAGGGAGGTGGCTACACCTTC. The gene calls are TRBV19 and TRBJ1-2; possibly TRBD1 for D (6 bases). CDR3 length: 14 residues. The germline V gene encodes CDR1 LNHDA and CDR2 SQIVND (reference sequence). V lost 5 bases and J 7 bases, leaving 17 bases between the germline ends.

Notes on this clone: The same CDR3 is also encoded by other DNA sequences in this sample. CDR3 protein: CASSGGYEQYF. CDR3 bases: TGCGCCAGCAGCGGGGGTTACGAGCAGTACTTC. The chain carries TRBV5-1 and TRBJ2-7; D may correspond to TRBD1 or TRBD2 (5 bases each). With 4 bases removed from V and 4 bases from J, the gap between germline ends came to 6 bases. Germline V lookup: CDR1 SGHRS, CDR2 YFSETQ. The CDR3 spans 11 residues.

J is TRBJ2-3 and V is TRBV6-2 or TRBV6-3; 12 bases are shared with TRBD2. Per the germline V gene, CDR1 is MNHEY and CDR2 is SVGEGT. After removal of 0 bases from V and 8 bases from J, the junction contained 6 bases not matched to a gene. This CDR3 comprises 16 residues. CDR3 residues: CASSYSASGRVGTQYF. The CDR3 DNA reads TGTGCCAGCAGTTACTCGGCTAGCGGGAGGGTTGGTACGCAGTATTTT.

This clone was seen a few times. The chain joins TRBV7-9 to TRBJ2-7; either TRBD1 or TRBD2 may fit D (5 bases each). Trimming cost V 4 bases and J 3 bases, with 19 bases left between them. The germline gives CDR1 SEHNR, CDR2 FQNEAQ (reference sequence). This CDR3 is built from 16 residues. The CDR3 loop reads CASSSPPGTPYYEQYF. CDR3 coding DNA: TGTGCCAGCAGCTCCCCTCCGGGGACCCCTTACTACGAGCAGTACTTC.

Concerning this clone itself: In the same sample, other DNA sequences code for this CDR3. This chain uses TRBV19 with TRBJ2-3; D may match TRBD1 or TRBD2 (6 bases each). This CDR3 is 14 amino acids long. Germline V gives CDR1 LNHDA, CDR2 SQIVND (reference sequence). Trimming left V 1 base short and J 2 bases short, with 7 bases between. The CDR3 loop is CASSIGGATDTQYF. CDR3 DNA sequence: TGTGCCAGTAGTATAGGGGGGGCCACAGATACGCAGTATTTT.

This clone appeared a few times. Other nucleotide sequences in the sample specify the same CDR3. CDR3 in amino acids: CASSFSGQETQYF. CDR3 nucleotides: TGTGCCAGCAGCTTCAGTGGCCAAGAGACCCAGTACTTC. V and J are TRBV7-2 and TRBJ2-5, with D hard to call. Between the trimmed V and J ends, which lost 3 bases and 1 base, there was a span of 6 bases. Per germline, CDR1 SGHTA and CDR2 FQGNSA. The CDR3 has 13 amino acids.

The chain is built from TRBV21-1 and TRBJ1-2; the D call TRBD1 from the table was never checked on the DNA. TRBV21-1 is noted as a pseudogene. This CDR3 comprises 15 residues. The CDR3 DNA reads as TGTGCCAGCAGCAAAGGATGGGCTCCTAACTATGGCTACACCTTC. Protein sequence: CASSKGWAPNYGYTF.

The chain links TRBV27 to TRBJ2-3; D is possibly TRBD2 (6 bases). V gave up 6 bases and J gave up 3 bases, with 13 bases separating them. The CDR3 length is 14 residues. Germline V CDR1 and CDR2: MNHEY, SMNVEV (reference sequence). CDR3 bases: TGTGCCAGCAGCCGAGGGGACTCTACAGATACGCAGTATTTT. Translating it yields CASSRGDSTDTQYF.

The chain uses TRBV28 and TRBJ1-2; 8 positions agree with TRBD1. Germline V gene data show CDR1 as MDHEN and CDR2 as SYDVKM. The CDR3 loop spans 13 amino acids. V was pared by 9 bases and J by 8 bases, with 11 bases of the junction left unmatched. The CDR3 DNA reads as TGTGCCAGTATTACAGGGGGTCGCGAGGGCTACACCTTC. Translating gives CASITGGREGYTF.

The V gene is TRBV2, the J gene TRBJ2-7, with 9 bases fitting TRBD1. The CDR3 extends over 12 amino acids. The V segment lost 8 bases and the J segment 4 bases; nucleotides outside the gene matches: 3. Germline V gene data show CDR1 as SNHLY and CDR2 as FYNNEI. Here the CDR3 DNA reads TGTGCCAGCTGGGGACAGGGTTACGAGCAGTACTTC. Amino acid sequence: CASWGQGYEQYF.

This clone has only one observation. The chain combines TRBV19 with TRBJ2-2, with D possibly being TRBD2 (6 bases). The CDR3 extends over 15 amino acids. Germline CDR1 and CDR2: LNHDA and SQIVND (reference sequence). Trimming cost V 7 bases and J 3 bases, with 15 bases left between them. Written as DNA, the CDR3 is TGTGCCAGTAATTCTGGGGAGGCGTACACCGGGGAGCTGTTTTTT. Translated, it gives CASNSGEAYTGELFF.

This CDR3 is CASSLAITGGEQYF. For the CDR3, the DNA is TGCGCCAGCAGCTTGGCCATTACTGGGGGGGAGCAGTACTTC. The chain links TRBV5-1 to TRBJ2-7, with TRBD2 as a possible D gene (6 bases). The germline gives CDR1 SGHRS, CDR2 YFSETQ. This CDR3 is 14 amino acids long. Trimming removed 0 bases from V and 7 bases from J, with 14 bases in between.

This chain joins TRBV19 and TRBJ2-2; TRBD2 agrees at 10 bases. The CDR3 covers 17 residues. V trimming: 7 bases; J trimming: 6 bases; junction bases outside the gene matches: 14. Looked up from germline, CDR1 is LNHDA and CDR2 is SQIVND (reference sequence). CDR3 nucleotide sequence: TGTGCCAGTACTACAACCGGGGCTAGCGGGAGCTCCGGGGAGCTGTTTTTT. Translated, it gives CASTTTGASGSSGELFF.

The chain couples TRBV9 to TRBJ2-1, with 16 positions matching TRBD2. Germline CDR1 SGDLS, CDR2 YYNGEE. With 4 bases clipped from V and 8 bases from J, the junction kept 12 bases outside the gene matches. CDR3 length: 18 residues. The CDR3 DNA reads TGTGCCAGCAGCATGACGGGACTAGCGGGAGGGCCTAGCGATGAGCAGTTCTTC. Translated, it gives CASSMTGLAGGPSDEQFF.

The genes are TRBV15 and TRBJ1-3; D is undetermined. Between the trimmed V and J ends, which lost 5 bases and 0 bases, there was a span of 5 bases. CDR3 length: 13 residues. In germline, CDR1 is LNHNV, CDR2 YYDKDF (reference sequence). DNA for the CDR3: TGTGCCACCAGCGGGGTCTCTGGAAACACCATATATTTT. Amino acids: CATSGVSGNTIYF.

The CDR3 DNA reads as TGCAGTGCTAGCCCGGTGGGGGGCTACACCTTC. This sequence encodes CSASPVGGYTF. V and J are TRBV20-1 and TRBJ1-2, with D unclear. This CDR3 comprises 11 residues. In germline, CDR1 is DFQATT, CDR2 SNEGSKA (reference sequence). With 3 bases removed from V and 8 bases from J, the gap between germline ends came to 10 bases.

V gene TRBV29-1 combines with J gene TRBJ2-5; 9 bases line up with TRBD2. Germline V gene sequence: CDR1 SQVTM, CDR2 ANQGSEA. Trimming took 3 bases from V and 3 from J; bases not matched to a gene: 5. This CDR3 is built from 14 residues. The CDR3 DNA is TGCAGCGTTGATCTTAGCGGGAGAAAAGAGACCCAGTACTTC. This translates into CSVDLSGRKETQYF.